This TCR beta chain was retrieved from a study of OX40 agonist ivuxolimab in advanced cancers. Findings and caveats of the study: Among the lowest levels of clonal expansion were found in partial responders at 0.1-3.0 mg/kg. Fewer expanded clones were found on average in CD4+ than in CD8+ T cells.

Clones were sequenced by immunoSEQ multiplex PCR, and TCRdb holds only the in-frame ones, with some missing. This sample has more than 11,000 clones; around 84% occur once, and the top ten carry roughly 19%. With respect to this clone: What it binds is not known.

The V gene's germline CDR1 is SEHNR and CDR2 FQNEAQ (reference sequence). V shed 6 bases, J shed 6 bases, and the junction held 15 bases outside the gene matches. This CDR3 region has 19 residues. This specimen consisted of CD4+ or CD8+ T cells sorted from blood, obtained in a trial of the OX40 agonist ivuxolimab. The source of this sequence is an adult with an advanced solid tumor such as melanoma, head and neck, liver or kidney cancer. The rearrangement joins TRBV7-9 to TRBJ2-1; TRBD2 matches 15 bases. The CDR3 here is CASSPNRTSGRAFSNEQFF. The CDR3, as DNA: TGTGCCAGCAGTCCGAATAGGACTAGCGGGAGGGCCTTCTCCAATGAGCAGTTCTTC.